Only a few counts were recorded for the clone carrying this T cell receptor (beta chain). Its cognate antigen is unknown. An Oncomine TCR Beta short-read assay was used to sequence the DNA from cultured CD4+ T cells. Each CDR3 protein is one row after TCRdb ran MiXCR on the PCR reads. The sample carries about 6,300 distinct CDR3 sequences, nearly 70% recorded once. Treatment specified: approximately 9-day PBMC culture with coronavirus spike peptide pools or control peptides (ViraFEST assay). ViraFEST grew antigen-specific T cells using peptide pools, then sequenced TCRs. These data come from a study of vaccination and CD4 T cells after COVID-19. Study context: Post-vaccine sampling followed dose two by a median roughly 74 days (range 14 to 241). Cells received overlapping spike peptides from SARS-CoV-2, HCoV-NL63, HCoV-OC43 and HCoV-229E as stimulation.

Looked up from germline, CDR1 is SGHTA and CDR2 is FQGNSA. J gave up 0 bases and V 4 bases, and 2 bases lay outside the gene matches. This CDR3 comprises 15 residues. Study results and limitations: Relatively small numbers of convalescent patients were studied, with no early post-infection timepoints included.

Sequenced sample: CD4+ T cells from blood, cultured in vitro. J is TRBJ1-5 and V is TRBV7-2; the match to TRBD1 covers 8 bases. This TCR was recovered from a human donor who had recovered from COVID-19. The DNA of the CDR3 is TGTGCCAGCAGCTGGACAGGGTATAGCAATCAGCCCCAGCATTTT. Translated, it gives CASSWTGYSNQPQHF.